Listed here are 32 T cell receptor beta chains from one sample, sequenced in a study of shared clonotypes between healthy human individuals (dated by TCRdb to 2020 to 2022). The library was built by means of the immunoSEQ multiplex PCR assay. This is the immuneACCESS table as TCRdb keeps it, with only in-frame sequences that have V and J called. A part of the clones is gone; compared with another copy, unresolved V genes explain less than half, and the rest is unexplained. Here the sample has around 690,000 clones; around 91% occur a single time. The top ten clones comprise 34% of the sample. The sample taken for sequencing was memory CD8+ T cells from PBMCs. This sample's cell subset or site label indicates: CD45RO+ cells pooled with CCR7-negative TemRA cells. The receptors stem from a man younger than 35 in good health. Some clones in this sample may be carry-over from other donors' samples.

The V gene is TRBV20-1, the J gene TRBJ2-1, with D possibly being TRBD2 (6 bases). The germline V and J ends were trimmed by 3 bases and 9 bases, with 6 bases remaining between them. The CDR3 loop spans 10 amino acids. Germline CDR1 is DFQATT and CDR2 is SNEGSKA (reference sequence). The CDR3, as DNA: TGCAGTGCTAGGGAGGGTGAGCAGTTCTTC. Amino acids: CSAREGEQFF.

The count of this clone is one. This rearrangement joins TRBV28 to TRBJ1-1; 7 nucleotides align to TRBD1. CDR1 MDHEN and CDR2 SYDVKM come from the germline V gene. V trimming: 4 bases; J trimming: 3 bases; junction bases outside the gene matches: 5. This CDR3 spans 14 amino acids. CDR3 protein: CASSWLGGYTEAFF. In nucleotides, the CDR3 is TGTGCCAGCAGTTGGTTAGGGGGCTACACTGAAGCTTTCTTT.

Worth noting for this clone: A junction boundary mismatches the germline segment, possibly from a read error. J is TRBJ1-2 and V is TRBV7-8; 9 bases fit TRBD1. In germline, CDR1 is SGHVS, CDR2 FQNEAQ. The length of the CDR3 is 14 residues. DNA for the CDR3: TGTGCCAGCAGCTTAGCGAACAGGGGGCGCCGGCATGCCTTC. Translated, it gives CASSLANRGRRHAF.

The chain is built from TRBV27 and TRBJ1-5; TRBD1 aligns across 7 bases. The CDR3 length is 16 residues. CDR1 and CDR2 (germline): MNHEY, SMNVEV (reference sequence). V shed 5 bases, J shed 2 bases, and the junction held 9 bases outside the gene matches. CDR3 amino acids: CASSHRQGGGNQPQHF. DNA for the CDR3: TGTGCCAGCAGTCACCGACAGGGCGGCGGCAATCAGCCCCAGCATTTT.

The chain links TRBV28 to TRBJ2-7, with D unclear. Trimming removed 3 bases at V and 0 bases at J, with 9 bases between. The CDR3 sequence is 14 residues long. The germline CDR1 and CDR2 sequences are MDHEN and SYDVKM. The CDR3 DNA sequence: TGTGCCAGCAGTTTTGCAAGCCCCTCCTACGAGCAGTACTTC. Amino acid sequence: CASSFASPSYEQYF.

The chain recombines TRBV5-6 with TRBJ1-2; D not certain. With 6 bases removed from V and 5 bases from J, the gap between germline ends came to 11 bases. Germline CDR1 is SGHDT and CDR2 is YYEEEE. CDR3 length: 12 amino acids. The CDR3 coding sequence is TGTGCCAGCACCATTGGGGAGTATGGCTACACCTTC. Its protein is CASTIGEYGYTF.

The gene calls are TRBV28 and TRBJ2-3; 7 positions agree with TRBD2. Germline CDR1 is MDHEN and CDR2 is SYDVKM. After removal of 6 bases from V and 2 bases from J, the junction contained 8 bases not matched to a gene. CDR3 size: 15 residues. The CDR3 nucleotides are TGTGCCAGCAGGTACGGGACTACCAACACAGATACGCAGTATTTT. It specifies CASRYGTTNTDTQYF.

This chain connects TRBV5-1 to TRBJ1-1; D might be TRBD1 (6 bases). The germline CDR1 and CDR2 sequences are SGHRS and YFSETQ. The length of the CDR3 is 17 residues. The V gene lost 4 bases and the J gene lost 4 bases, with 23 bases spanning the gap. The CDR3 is CASSLPLDRLAGTEAFF. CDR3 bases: TGCGCCAGCAGCCTTCCTCTTGACAGGTTAGCGGGCACTGAAGCTTTCTTT. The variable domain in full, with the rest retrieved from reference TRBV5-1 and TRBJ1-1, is KAGVTQTPRYLIKTRGQQVTLSCSPISGHRSVSWYQQTPGQGLQFLFEYFSETQRNKGNFPGRFSGRQFSNSRSEMNVSTLELGDSALYLCASSLPLDRLAGTEAFFGQGTRLTVV.

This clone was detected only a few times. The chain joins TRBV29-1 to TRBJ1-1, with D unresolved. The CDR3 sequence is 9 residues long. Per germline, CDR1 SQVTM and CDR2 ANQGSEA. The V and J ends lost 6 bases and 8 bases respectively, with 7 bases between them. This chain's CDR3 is CSVSGEAFF. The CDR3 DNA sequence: TGCAGCGTCTCTGGGGAAGCTTTCTTT.

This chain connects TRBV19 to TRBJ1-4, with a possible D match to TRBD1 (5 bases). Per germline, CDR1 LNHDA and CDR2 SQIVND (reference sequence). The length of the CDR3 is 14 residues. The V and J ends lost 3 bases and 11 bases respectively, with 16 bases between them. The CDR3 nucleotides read TGTGCCAGTAGTATCCGGGGGATTCCGGAGAAACTGTTTTTT. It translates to CASSIRGIPEKLFF.

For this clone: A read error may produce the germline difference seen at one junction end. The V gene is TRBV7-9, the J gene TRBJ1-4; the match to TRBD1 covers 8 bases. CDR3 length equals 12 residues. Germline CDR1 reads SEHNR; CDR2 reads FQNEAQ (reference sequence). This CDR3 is CASSFPGQDPTF. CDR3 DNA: TGTGCCAGCAGCTTCCCGGGACAGGATCCCACTTTT.

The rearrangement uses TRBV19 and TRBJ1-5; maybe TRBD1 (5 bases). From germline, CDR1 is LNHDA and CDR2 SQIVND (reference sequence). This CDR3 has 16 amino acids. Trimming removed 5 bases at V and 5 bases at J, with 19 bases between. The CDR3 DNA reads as TGTGCCAGTAGTCCTACCCTAGACAGTCCCCATCAGCCCCAGCATTTT. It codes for CASSPTLDSPHQPQHF.

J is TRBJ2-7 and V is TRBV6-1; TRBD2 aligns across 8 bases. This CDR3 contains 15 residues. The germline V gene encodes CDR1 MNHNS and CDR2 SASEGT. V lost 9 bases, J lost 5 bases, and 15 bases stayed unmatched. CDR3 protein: CASNPTFGSGNEQYF. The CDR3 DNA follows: TGTGCCAGTAACCCCACTTTCGGTAGCGGGAACGAGCAGTACTTC.

CDR3 nucleotides: TGTGCCAGCAGTCCCGTAGGGAGGGGGGGCAATGGCTACACCTTC. It is translated as CASSPVGRGGNGYTF. J is TRBJ1-2 and V is TRBV27, with a possible D match to TRBD1 (6 bases). Per the germline V gene, CDR1 is MNHEY and CDR2 is SMNVEV (reference sequence). This CDR3 is built from 15 residues. V gave up 5 bases and J gave up 6 bases, with 19 bases separating them.

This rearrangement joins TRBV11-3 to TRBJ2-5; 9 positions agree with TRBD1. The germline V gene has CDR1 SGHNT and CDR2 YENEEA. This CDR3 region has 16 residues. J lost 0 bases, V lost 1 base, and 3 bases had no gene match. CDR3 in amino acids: CASSLGTGEDQETQYF. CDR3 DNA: TGTGCCAGCAGCTTAGGGACAGGGGAAGACCAAGAGACCCAGTACTTC.

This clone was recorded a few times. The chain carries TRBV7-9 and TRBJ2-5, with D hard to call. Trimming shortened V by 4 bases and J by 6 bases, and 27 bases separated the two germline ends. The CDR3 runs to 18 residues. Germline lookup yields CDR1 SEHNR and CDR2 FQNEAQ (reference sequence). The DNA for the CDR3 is TGTGCCAGCAGCTCTGGTCCTCGTGAGACTCACCTGGGAAAGACCCAGTACTTC. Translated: CASSSGPRETHLGKTQYF.

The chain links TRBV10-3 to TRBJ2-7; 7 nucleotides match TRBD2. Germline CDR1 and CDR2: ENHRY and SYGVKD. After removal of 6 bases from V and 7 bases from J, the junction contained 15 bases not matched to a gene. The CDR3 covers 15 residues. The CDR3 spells CAISDSASGGWEQYF. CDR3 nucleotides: TGTGCCATCAGCGACAGCGCTAGCGGTGGATGGGAGCAGTACTTC.

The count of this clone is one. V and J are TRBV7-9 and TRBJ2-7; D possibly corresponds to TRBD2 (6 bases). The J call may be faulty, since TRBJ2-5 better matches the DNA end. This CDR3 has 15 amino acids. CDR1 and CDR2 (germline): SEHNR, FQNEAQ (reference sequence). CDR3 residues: CASSLVIADQETQYF. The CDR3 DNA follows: TGTGCCAGCAGCTTAGTGATAGCGGACCAAGAGACCCAGTACTTC.

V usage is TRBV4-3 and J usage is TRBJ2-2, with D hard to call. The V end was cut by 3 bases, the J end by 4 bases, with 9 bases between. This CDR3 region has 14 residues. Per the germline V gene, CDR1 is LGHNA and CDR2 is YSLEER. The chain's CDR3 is CASSHAEATGELFF. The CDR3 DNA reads TGCGCCAGCAGCCATGCCGAAGCCACCGGGGAGCTGTTTTTT.

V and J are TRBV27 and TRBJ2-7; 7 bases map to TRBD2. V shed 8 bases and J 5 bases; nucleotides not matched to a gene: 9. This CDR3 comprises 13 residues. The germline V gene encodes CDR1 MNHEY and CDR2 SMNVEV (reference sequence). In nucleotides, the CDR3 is TGTGCCAGCGCCGGACTAGTCCCTCACGAGCAGTACTTC. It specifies CASAGLVPHEQYF.

CDR3 nucleotides: TGTGCCAGCAGCCCTCCCTCGGAAGCCCAGCATTTT. It specifies CASSPPSEAQHF. This chain joins TRBV7-3 and TRBJ1-5; D unresolved. CDR1 and CDR2 (germline): SGHTA, FQGTGA. The CDR3 length is 12 residues. The V end was cut by 5 bases, the J end by 11 bases, with 13 bases between.

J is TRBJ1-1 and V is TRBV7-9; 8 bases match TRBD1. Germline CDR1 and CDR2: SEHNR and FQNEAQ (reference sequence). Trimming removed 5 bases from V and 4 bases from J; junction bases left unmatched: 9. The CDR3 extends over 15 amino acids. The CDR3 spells CASSPRTGTTTEAFF. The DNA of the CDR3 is TGTGCCAGCAGCCCTCGGACAGGGACGACCACTGAAGCTTTCTTT.

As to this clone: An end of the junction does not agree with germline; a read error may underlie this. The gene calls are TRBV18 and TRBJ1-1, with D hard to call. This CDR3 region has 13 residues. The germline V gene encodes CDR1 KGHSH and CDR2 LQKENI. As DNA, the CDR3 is TGTGCCAGCTCCCCACCCCTGAACACTGAAGCTTTCTTT. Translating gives CASSPPLNTEAFF.

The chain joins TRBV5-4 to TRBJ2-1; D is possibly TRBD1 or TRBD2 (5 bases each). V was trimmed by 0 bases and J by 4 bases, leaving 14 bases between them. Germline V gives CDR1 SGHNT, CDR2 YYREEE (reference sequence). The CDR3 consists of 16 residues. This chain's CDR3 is CASSLGWDGPYNEQFF. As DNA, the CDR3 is TGTGCCAGCAGCTTGGGTTGGGACGGTCCATACAATGAGCAGTTCTTC. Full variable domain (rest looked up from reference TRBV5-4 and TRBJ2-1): ETGVTQSPTHLIKTRGQQVTLRCSSQSGHNTVSWYQQALGQGPQFIFQYYREEENGRGNFPPRFSGLQFPNYSSELNVNALELDDSALYLCASSLGWDGPYNEQFFGPGTRLTVL.

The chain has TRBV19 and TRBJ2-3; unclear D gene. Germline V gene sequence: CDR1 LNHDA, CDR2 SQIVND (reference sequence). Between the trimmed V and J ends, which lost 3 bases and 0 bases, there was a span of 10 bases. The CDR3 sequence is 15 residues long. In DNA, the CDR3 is TGTGCCAGTAGTATGGACGGTTCTAGCACAGATACGCAGTATTTT. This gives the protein CASSMDGSSTDTQYF.

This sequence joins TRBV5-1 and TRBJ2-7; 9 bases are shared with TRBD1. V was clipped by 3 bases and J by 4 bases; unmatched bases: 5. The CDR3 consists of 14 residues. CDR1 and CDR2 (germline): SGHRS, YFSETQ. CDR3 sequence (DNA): TGCGCCAGCAGCTATGAGACAGGGGGATACGAGCAGTACTTC. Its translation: CASSYETGGYEQYF.

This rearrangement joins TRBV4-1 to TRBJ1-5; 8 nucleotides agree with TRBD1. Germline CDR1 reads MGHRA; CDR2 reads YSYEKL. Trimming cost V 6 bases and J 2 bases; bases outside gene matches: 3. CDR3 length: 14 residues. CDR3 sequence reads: CASRKTGGNQPQHF. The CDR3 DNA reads TGCGCCAGCAGGAAGACAGGGGGCAATCAGCCCCAGCATTTT.

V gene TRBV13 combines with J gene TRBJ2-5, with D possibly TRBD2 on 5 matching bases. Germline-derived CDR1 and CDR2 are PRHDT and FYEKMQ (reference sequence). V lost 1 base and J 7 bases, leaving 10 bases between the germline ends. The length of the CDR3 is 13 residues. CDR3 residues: CASSLELSGTQYF. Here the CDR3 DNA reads TGTGCCAGCAGCTTAGAACTAAGCGGGACCCAGTACTTC.

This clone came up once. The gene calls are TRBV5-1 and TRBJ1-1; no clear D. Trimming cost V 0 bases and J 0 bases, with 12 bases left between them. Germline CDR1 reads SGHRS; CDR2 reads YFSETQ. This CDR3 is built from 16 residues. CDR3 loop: CASSLVSVHMNTEAFF. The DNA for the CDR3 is TGCGCCAGCAGCTTGGTCTCAGTACACATGAACACTGAAGCTTTCTTT.

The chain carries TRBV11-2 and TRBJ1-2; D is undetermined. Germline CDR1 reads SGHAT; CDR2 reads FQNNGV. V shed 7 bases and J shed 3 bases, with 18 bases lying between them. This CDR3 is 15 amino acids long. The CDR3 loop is CASTQRGLLDYGYTF. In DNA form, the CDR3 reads TGTGCCAGCACCCAACGAGGGTTACTGGACTATGGCTACACCTTC.

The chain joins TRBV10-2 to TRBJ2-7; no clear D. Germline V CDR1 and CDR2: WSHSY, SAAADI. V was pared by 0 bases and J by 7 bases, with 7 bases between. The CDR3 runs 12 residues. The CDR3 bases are TGCGCCAGCAGTGAGTCACTGTGGGAGCAGTACTTC. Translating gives CASSESLWEQYF.

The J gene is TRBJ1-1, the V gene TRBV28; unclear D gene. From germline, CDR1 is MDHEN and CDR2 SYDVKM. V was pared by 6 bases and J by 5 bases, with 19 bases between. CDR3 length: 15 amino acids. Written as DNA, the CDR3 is TGTGCCAGCAGACCCCTTATCGGGGATAGGACTGAAGCTTTCTTT. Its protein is CASRPLIGDRTEAFF. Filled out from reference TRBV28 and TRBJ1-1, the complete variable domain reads DVKVTQSSRYLVKRTGEKVFLECVQDMDHENMFWYRQDPGLGLRLIYFSYDVKMKEKGDIPEGYSVSREKKERFSLILESASTNQTSMYLCASRPLIGDRTEAFFGQGTRLTVV.